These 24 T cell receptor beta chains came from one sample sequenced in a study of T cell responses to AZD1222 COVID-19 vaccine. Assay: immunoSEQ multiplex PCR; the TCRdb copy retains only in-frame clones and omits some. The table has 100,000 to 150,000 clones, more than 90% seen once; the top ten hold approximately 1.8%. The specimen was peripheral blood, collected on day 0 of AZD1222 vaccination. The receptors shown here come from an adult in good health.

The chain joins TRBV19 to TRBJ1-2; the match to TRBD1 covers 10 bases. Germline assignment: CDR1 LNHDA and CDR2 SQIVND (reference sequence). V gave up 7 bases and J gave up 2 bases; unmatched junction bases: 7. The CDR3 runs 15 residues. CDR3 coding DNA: TGTGCCAGTAAGAGGCCGGGACAGGGGAACTATGGCTACACCTTC. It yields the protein CASKRPGQGNYGYTF.

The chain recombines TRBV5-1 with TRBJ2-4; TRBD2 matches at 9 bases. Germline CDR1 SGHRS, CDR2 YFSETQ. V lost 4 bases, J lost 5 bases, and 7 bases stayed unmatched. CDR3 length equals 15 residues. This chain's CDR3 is CASSGPGLAENIQYF. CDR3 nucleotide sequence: TGCGCCAGCAGCGGTCCGGGACTAGCAGAAAACATTCAGTACTTC.

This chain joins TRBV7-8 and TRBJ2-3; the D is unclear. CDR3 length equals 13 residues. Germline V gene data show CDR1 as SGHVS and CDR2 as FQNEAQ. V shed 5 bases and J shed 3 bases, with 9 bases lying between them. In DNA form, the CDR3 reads TGTGCCAGCAGCCCGGGTGGTACAGATACGCAGTATTTT. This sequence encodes CASSPGGTDTQYF.

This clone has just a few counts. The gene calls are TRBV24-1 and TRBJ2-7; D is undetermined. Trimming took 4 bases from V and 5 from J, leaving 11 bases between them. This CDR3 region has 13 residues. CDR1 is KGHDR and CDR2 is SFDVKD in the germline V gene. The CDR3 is CATSDGTVNEQYF. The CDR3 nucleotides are TGTGCCACCAGTGACGGTACCGTTAACGAGCAGTACTTC.

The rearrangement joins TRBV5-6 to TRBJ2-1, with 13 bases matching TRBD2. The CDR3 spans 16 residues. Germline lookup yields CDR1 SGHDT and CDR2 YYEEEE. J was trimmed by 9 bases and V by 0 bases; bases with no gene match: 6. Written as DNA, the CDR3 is TGTGCCAGCAGCTTGGGACTAGCGGGAGGAGCGAGTGAGCAGTTCTTC. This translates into CASSLGLAGGASEQFF.

The CDR3 bases are TGCGCCAGCAGCCAAGATCGATTAGCGGGGGGCGCCATGTACACCGGGGAGCTGTTTTTT. It codes for CASSQDRLAGGAMYTGELFF. V usage is TRBV4-3 and J usage is TRBJ2-2, with TRBD2 matching 10 bases. In germline, CDR1 is LGHNA, CDR2 YSLEER. CDR3 length: 20 residues. The J segment lost 3 bases and the V segment lost 0 bases, leaving 13 bases of the junction unmatched.

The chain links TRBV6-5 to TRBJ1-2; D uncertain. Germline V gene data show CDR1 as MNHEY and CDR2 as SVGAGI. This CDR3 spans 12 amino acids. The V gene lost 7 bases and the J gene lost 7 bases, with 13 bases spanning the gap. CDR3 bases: TGTGCCAGCATTGCTGTGGGTGGTGGCTACACCTTC. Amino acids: CASIAVGGGYTF.

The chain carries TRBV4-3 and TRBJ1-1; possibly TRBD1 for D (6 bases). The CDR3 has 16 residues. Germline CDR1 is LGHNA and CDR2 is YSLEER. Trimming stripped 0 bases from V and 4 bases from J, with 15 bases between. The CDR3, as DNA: TGCGCCAGCAGCCAAGAGGCCGGAGGGGGGGCCACTGAAGCTTTCTTT. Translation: CASSQEAGGGATEAFF.

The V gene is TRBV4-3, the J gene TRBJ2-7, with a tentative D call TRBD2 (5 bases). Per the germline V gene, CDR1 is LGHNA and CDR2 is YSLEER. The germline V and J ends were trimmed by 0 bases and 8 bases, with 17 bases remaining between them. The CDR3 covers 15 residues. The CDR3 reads CASSQDIAFRGKQYF. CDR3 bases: TGCGCCAGCAGCCAAGATATCGCCTTCCGGGGAAAGCAGTACTTC.

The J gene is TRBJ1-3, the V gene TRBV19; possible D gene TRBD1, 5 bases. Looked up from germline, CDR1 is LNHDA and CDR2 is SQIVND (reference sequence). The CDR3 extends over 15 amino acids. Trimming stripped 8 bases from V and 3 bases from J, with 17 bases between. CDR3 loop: CASFPRGRDGNTIYF. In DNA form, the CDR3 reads TGTGCCAGTTTTCCCCGGGGCCGGGATGGAAACACCATATATTTT.

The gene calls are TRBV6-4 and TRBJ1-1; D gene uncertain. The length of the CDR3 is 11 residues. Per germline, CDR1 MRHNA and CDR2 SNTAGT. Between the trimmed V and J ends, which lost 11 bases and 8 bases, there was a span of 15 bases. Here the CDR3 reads CALSSHREAFF. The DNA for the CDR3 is TGTGCCCTCAGTTCTCACAGAGAAGCTTTCTTT.

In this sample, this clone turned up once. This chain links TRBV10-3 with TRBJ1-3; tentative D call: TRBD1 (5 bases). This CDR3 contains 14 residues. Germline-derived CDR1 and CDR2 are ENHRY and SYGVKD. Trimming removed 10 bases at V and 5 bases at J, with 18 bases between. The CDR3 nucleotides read TGTGCCACGGGGGAGGGGCAGGGCCGAAACACCATATATTTT. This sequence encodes CATGEGQGRNTIYF.

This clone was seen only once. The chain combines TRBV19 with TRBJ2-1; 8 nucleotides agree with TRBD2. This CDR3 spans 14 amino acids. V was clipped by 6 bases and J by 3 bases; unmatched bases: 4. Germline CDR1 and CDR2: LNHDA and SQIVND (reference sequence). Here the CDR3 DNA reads TGTGCCAGTAGATCTAGCGGGTACTACAATGAGCAGTTCTTC. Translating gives CASRSSGYYNEQFF. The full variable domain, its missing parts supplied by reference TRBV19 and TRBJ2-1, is DGGITQSPKYLFRKEGQNVTLSCEQNLNHDAMYWYRQDPGQGLRLIYYSQIVNDFQKGDIAEGYSVSREKKESFPLTVTSAQKNPTAFYLCASRSSGYYNEQFFGPGTRLTVL.

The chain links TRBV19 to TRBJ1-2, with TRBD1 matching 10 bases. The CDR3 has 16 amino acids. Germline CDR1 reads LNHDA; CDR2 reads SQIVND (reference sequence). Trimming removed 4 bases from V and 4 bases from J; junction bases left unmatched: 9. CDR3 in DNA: TGTGCCAGTAGTACGACAGACAGGGGGCAAGGCTATGGCTACACCTTC. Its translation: CASSTTDRGQGYGYTF.

CDR3 amino acids: CASSEGGGVQQPQHF. CDR3 coding DNA: TGTGCCAGCAGTGAGGGTGGGGGGGTTCAACAGCCCCAGCATTTT. The V and J genes are TRBV27 and TRBJ1-5, with D possibly TRBD1 on 5 matching bases. The CDR3 covers 15 residues. Germline values: CDR1 MNHEY, CDR2 SMNVEV (reference sequence). Trimming pared 5 bases from V and 7 bases from J, leaving 18 bases between.

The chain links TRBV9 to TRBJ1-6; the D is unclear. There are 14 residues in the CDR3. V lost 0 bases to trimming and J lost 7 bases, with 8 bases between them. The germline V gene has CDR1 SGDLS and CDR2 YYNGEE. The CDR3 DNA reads TGTGCCAGCAGCGTAGAGGGCGTCAATTCACCCCTCCACTTT. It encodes CASSVEGVNSPLHF. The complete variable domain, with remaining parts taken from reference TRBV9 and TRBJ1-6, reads DSGVTQTPKHLITATGQRVTLRCSPRSGDLSVYWYQQSLDQGLQFLIQYYNGEERAKGNILERFSAQQFPDLHSELNLSSLELGDSALYFCASSVEGVNSPLHFGNGTRLTVT.

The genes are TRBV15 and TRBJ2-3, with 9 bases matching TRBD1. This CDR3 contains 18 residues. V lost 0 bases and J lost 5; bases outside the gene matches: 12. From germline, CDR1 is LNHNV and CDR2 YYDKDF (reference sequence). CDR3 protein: CATSRDGEQGAYGDTQYF. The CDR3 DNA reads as TGTGCCACCAGCAGAGATGGGGAACAGGGGGCATATGGAGATACGCAGTATTTT.

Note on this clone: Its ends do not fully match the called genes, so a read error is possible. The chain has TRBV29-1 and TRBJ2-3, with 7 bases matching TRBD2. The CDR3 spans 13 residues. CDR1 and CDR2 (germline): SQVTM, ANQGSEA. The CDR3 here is CSSRTSGTGTQYF. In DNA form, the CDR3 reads TGCAGTTCTCGGACTAGTGGAACAGGTACGCAGTATTTT.

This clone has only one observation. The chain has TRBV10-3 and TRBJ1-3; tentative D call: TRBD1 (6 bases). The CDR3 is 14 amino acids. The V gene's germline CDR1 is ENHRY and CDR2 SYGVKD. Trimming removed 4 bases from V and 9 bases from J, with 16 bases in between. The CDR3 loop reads CAISVGAGESTIYF. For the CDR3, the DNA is TGTGCCATCAGTGTTGGGGCAGGGGAGAGCACCATATATTTT.

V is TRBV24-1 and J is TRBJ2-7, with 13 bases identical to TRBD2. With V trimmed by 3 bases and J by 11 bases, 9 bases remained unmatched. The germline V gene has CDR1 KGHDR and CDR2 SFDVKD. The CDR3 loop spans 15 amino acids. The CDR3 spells CATSDATSGRAGEYF. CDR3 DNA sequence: TGTGCCACCAGTGATGCTACTAGCGGGAGGGCCGGCGAGTACTTC.

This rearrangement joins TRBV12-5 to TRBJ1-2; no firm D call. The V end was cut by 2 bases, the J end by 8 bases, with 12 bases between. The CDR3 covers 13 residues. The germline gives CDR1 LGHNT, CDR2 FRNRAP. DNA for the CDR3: TGTGCTAGTGGTTTGCCGAGAGGCTACGGCTACACCTTC. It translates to CASGLPRGYGYTF. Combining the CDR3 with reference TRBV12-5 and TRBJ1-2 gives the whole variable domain DARVTQTPRHKVTEMGQEVTMRCQPILGHNTVFWYRQTMMQGLELLAYFRNRAPLDDSGMPKDRFSAEMPDATLATLKIQPSEPRDSAVYFCASGLPRGYGYTFGSGTRLTVV.

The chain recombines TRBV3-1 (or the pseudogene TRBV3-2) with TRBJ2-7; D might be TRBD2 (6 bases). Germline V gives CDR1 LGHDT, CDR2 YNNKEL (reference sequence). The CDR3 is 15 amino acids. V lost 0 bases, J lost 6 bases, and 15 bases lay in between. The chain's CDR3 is CASSQDLTRRREQYF. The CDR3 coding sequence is TGTGCCAGCAGCCAAGATTTGACTAGACGCCGCGAGCAGTACTTC.

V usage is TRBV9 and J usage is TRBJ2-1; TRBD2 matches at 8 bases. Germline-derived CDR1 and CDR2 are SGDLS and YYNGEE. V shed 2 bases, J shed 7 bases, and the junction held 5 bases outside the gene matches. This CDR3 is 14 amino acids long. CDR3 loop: CASSVSGVWNEQFF. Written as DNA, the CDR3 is TGTGCCAGCAGCGTTAGCGGGGTGTGGAATGAGCAGTTCTTC.

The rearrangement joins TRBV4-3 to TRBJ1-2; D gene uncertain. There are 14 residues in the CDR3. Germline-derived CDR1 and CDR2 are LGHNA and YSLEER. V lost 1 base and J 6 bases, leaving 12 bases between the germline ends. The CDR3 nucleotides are TGCGCCAGCAGCCAAGTTGAGGGTCGGAATGGCTACACCTTC. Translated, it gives CASSQVEGRNGYTF.